Described below is a single T cell receptor beta chain sequence and its context. The PCR used 60 Vbeta and 13 Jbeta primers. Assay: immunoSEQ multiplex PCR; the TCRdb copy retains only in-frame clones and omits some. The table has about 140,000 clones, about 80% seen once; the top ten hold approximately 1.9%. The sample belongs to a study of cytomegalovirus exposure and HLA in healthy donors. This CDR3 contains 16 residues. Germline values: CDR1 WSHSY, CDR2 SAAADI. The V segment lost 0 bases and the J segment 8 bases; nucleotides outside the gene matches: 8. Donors sampled were nominally healthy, though unrecorded immune exposures were likely.

The sequence was collected from a woman aged 40 to 50 in good health and CMV-seronegative. The sample consisted of PBMCs. The rearrangement joins TRBV10-2 to TRBJ2-7, with 12 bases lining up with TRBD2. The CDR3 DNA follows: TGCGCCAGCAGTGAGTCACTAGCGGGAGGTTTCCCCAAGCAGTACTTC. Translated: CASSESLAGGFPKQYF.